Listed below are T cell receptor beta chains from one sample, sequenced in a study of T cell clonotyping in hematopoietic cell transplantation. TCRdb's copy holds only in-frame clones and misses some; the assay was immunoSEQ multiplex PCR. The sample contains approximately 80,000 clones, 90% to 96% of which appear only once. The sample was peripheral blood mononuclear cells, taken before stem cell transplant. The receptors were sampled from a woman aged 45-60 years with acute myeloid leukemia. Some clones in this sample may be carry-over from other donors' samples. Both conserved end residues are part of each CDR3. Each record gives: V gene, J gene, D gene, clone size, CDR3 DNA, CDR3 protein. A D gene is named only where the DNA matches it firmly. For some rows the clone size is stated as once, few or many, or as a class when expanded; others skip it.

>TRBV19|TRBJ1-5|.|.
TGTGCCAGTAGGGACAGCAATCAGCCCCAGCATTTT
CASRDSNQPQHF
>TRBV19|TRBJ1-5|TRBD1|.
TGTGCCAGTAGTATAAGTGGGGTACGGGACAGCACAAATCAGCCCCAGCATTTT
CASSISGVRDSTNQPQHF
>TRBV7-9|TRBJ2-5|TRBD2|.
TGTGCCAGCAGCCTGGGACTAGCGGGAGAGGTGATGGAGACCCAGTACTTC
CASSLGLAGEVMETQYF
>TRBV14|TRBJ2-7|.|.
TGTGCCAGCAGCCAAGCTCGGTGGGCCACCTCCTACGAGCAGTACTTC
CASSQARWATSYEQYF
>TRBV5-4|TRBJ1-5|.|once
TGTGCCAGCAGCTTGGTAAGTAGGAGGGGGAACAATCAGCCCCAGCATTTT
CASSLVSRRGNNQPQHF
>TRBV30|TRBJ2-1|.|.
TGTGCCTGGAGTCGGGAGCGGTTTGAGCAGTTCTTC
CAWSRERFEQFF
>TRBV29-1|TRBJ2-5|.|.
TGCAGCGCGGGGCGGGGACAAGAGACCCAGTACTTC
CSAGRGQETQYF
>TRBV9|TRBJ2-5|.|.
TGTGCCAGCAGCGTAGGCGGGCTTGTTGAGACCCAGTACTTC
CASSVGGLVETQYF
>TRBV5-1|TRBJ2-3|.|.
TGCGCCAGCAGCTCTGGAGGGGGGAACACAGATACGCAGTATTTT
CASSSGGGNTDTQYF
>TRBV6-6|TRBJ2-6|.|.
TGTGCCAGCAGCGGAGGGTTCTCTGGGGCCAACGTCCTGACTTTC
CASSGGFSGANVLTF
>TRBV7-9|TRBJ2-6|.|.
TGTGCCAGCAGCTTATCTCTCTCTGGGGCCAACGTCCTGACTTTC
CASSLSLSGANVLTF
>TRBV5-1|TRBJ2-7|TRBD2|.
TGCGCCAGCAGCTTGGGGACCAGGACTAGCGGCGCCTCCTACGAGCAGTACTTC
CASSLGTRTSGASYEQYF
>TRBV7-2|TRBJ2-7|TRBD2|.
TGTGCCAGCAGCTTCCCGACTAGCGGGGGGGCCGAGCAGTACTTC
CASSFPTSGGAEQYF
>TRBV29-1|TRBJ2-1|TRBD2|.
TGCAGCGGCACTAGCGGGGACTACAATGAGCAGTTCTTC
CSGTSGDYNEQFF
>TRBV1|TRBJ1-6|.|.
TGCACCAGCAACACACAGGGGTTGTATTCACCCCTCCACTTT
CTSNTQGLYSPLHF
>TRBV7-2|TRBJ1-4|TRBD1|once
TGTGCCAGCAGTCGACAGGGACGGATTAATGAAAAACTGTTTTTT
CASSRQGRINEKLFF
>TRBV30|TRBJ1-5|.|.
TGTGCCTGGACAGGGAATAGCAATCAGCCCCAGCATTTT
CAWTGNSNQPQHF
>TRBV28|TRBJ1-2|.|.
TGTGCCAGCAGTTTAGTGGGACAACTCGGCTACACCTTC
CASSLVGQLGYTF
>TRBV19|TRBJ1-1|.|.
TGTGCCAGTAGTGCGGACAGAAGGACTGAAGCTTTCTTT
CASSADRRTEAFF
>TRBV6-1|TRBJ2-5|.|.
TGTGCCAGCAGTTCGCTACGTGAGACCCAGTACTTC
CASSSLRETQYF
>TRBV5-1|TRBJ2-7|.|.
TGCGCCAGCAGCCGAGAGTCCAATTCCTACGAGCAGTACTTC
CASSRESNSYEQYF
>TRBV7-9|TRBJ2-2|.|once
TGTGCCAGCAGGGACACCGGTCACACCGGGGAGCTGTTTTTT
CASRDTGHTGELFF
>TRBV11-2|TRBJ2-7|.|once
TGTGCCAGCAGCTTAGGCGGCTCCGAGCAGTACTTC
CASSLGGSEQYF
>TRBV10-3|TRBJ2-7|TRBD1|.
TGTGCCATCAGCAGCATACAGGGGGCGTACGAGCAGTACTTC
CAISSIQGAYEQYF
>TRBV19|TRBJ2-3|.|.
TGTGCCAGTAGCAGCGGGAGCACAGATACGCAGTATTTT
CASSSGSTDTQYF
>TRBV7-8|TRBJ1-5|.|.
TGTGCCAGCAGCTTACAGGGGAATCAGCCCCAGCATTTT
CASSLQGNQPQHF
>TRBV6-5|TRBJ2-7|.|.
TGTGCCAGCAGTCACCCGGGACACTTCTACGAGCAGTACTTC
CASSHPGHFYEQYF
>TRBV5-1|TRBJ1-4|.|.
TGCGCCAGCAGGGCCAATAATGAAAAACTGTTTTTT
CASRANNEKLFF
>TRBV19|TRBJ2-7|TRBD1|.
TGTGCCAGTAGTATCGGGACAGATACTTACGAGCAGTACTTC
CASSIGTDTYEQYF
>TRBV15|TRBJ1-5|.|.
TGTGCCACCAGCAGAGTTGGCAGGGGTCGGGGCAATCAGCCCCAGCATTTT
CATSRVGRGRGNQPQHF
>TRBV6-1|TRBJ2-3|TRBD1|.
TGTGCCAGCAGTGAAAGGGTCGTCGGGACAGGGCTATTCACAGATACGCAGTATTTT
CASSERVVGTGLFTDTQYF